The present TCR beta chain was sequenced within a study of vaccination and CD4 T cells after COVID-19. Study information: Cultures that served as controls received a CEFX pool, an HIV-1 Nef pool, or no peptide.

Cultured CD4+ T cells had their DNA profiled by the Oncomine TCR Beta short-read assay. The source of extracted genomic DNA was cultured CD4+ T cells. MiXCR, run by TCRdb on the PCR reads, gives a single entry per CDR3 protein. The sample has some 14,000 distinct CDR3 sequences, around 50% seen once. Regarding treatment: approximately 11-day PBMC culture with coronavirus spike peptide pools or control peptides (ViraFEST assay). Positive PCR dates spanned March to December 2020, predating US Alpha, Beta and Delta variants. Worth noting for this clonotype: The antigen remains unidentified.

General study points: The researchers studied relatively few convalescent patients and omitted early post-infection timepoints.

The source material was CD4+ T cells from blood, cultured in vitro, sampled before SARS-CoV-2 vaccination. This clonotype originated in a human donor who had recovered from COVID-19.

CDR3 in amino acids: CASSRITGNTEAFF. CDR3 DNA sequence: TGTGCCAGCAGTCGGATTACAGGGAACACTGAAGCTTTCTTT. The V call is TRBV3-1, the J call TRBJ1-1; possibly TRBD1 for D (5 bases). V gave up 6 bases and J gave up 1 base, with 12 bases separating them. Germline CDR1 LGHDT, CDR2 YNNKEL (reference sequence). The CDR3 extends over 14 amino acids. Full variable domain (remainder filled in from reference TRBV3-1 and TRBJ1-1): DTAVSQTPKYLVTQMGNDKSIKCEQNLGHDTMYWYKQDSKKFLKIMFSYNNKELIINETVPNRFSPKSPDKAHLNLHINSLELGDSAVYFCASSRITGNTEAFFGQGTRLTVV.